Listed below are T cell receptor beta chains from one sample, sequenced in a study of T cells in Graves' hyperthyroidism and ophthalmopathy. TCRdb redid the calling of the multiplex PCR reads with MiXCR, one entry per CDR3 protein. This table has 550,000 to 650,000 distinct CDR3 sequences, approximately 15% appearing once. The sequenced sample was blood. The source of these receptors is a woman aged 30 to 39 with Graves' hyperthyroidism that later progressed to Graves' ophthalmopathy. Each CDR3 is given with its conserved first and last residue.

V gene	J gene	CDR3 protein
TRBV5-8	TRBJ1-2	CASSLGQGIGYGYTF
TRBV24-1	TRBJ1-2	CATSDDRSYGYTF
TRBV18	TRBJ2-1	CASFLDQRGYNEQFF
TRBV11-3	TRBJ1-2	CASSLGLAGYTF
TRBV28	TRBJ2-2	CASSLPRGDTGELFF
TRBV27	TRBJ2-1	CASRGSGSYNEQFF
TRBV27	TRBJ2-1	CASVPLGGSDEQFF
TRBV30	TRBJ2-7	CAWIKRGNYEQYF
TRBV27	TRBJ2-3	CASSGDGAGTQYF
TRBV18	TRBJ2-3	CASSPGRPGDRATDTQYF
TRBV7-3	TRBJ2-5	CASSLMGGGVQETQYF
TRBV11-3	TRBJ2-2	CASSHPGPPGTGELFF
TRBV29-1	TRBJ1-3	CSVRGAGNTIYF
TRBV20-1	TRBJ1-1	CSESKNTEAFF
TRBV27	TRBJ1-2	CASSFRGHNYGYTF
TRBV10-3	TRBJ2-1	CAISGQGAQGEQFF
TRBV7-3	TRBJ2-3	CASSLGTSADTQYF
TRBV19	TRBJ2-1	CASSMQGNYNEQFF
TRBV5-1	TRBJ1-3	CASSEDNSLGSTIYF
TRBV5-1	TRBJ2-2	CASSSNITGELFF
TRBV12-3/TRBV12-4	TRBJ1-2	CASSFSPGGASGYTF
TRBV9	TRBJ2-2	CASSPPHRYNTGELFF
TRBV7-9	TRBJ2-7	CASSLESEQYF
TRBV5-1	TRBJ2-5	CASSIGGDLGQETQYF
TRBV19	TRBJ2-7	CASSIVQGRTYEQYF
TRBV11-2	TRBJ2-3	CASSLGEGKRWREYTQYF
TRBV19	TRBJ1-1	CASKKGRGREFNTEAFF
TRBV4-1	TRBJ2-2	CASSQVLAGTNTGGLFF
TRBV25-1	TRBJ2-5	CASSEKSGGAGETQYF
TRBV6-6	TRBJ2-3	CASRNGGVGTDTQYF
TRBV10-3	TRBJ2-1	CAISEFSEYSYNEQFF
TRBV28	TRBJ2-3	CASSLVGSGFTDTQYF
TRBV7-2	TRBJ2-1	CASRSIAGVRNEQFF
TRBV19	TRBJ2-1	CASSMGTGLAGYNEQFF
TRBV30	TRBJ2-5	CAWASGGLKATQYF
TRBV20-1	TRBJ2-1	CSGREEGKYNEQFF
TRBV3-1	TRBJ2-1	CASSQGQTDYNEQFF
TRBV5-1	TRBJ1-3	CASSFGANSGNTIYF
TRBV19	TRBJ1-5	CASSTGDPQPQHF
TRBV12-3/TRBV12-4	TRBJ1-4	CASSPQGAHEKLFF
TRBV19	TRBJ2-2	CASSSNWRENTGELFF
TRBV3-1	TRBJ2-7	CASSQDTWTQSYEQYF
TRBV15	TRBJ1-4	CATSRVGADFATNEKLFF
TRBV2	TRBJ2-7	CASSEALGTGREQYF
TRBV3-1	TRBJ2-5	CASSQDPATVLQETQYF
TRBV14	TRBJ2-1	CASSQVSRLTGRRRNEQFF
TRBV9	TRBJ2-5	CASSVSVGGRALQETQYF
TRBV5-1	TRBJ2-1	CASRSGAPYNEQFF
TRBV27	TRBJ1-2	CASRTLGQGGSGYTF
TRBV7-3	TRBJ2-7	CASSLTALAGEQYF
TRBV3-1	TRBJ2-2	CASSPGTRGDSTGELFF
TRBV5-1	TRBJ2-7	CASSWGAGSTPGLAGRTYEQYF
TRBV5-1	TRBJ2-1	CASSRPPQRNEQLF
TRBV30	TRBJ2-5	CASGRTSGSTETQYF